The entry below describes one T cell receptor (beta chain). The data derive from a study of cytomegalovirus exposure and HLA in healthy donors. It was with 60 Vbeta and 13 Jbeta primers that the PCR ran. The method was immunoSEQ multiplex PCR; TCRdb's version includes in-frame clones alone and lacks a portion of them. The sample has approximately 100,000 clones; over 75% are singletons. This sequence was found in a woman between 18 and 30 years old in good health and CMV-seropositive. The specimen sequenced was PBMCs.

The CDR3 DNA reads TGTGCCAGCAGCTTAGGGAGGGAAGCAGATACGCAGTATTTT. Translating it yields CASSLGREADTQYF. The chain combines TRBV11-3 with TRBJ2-3; a weak D match, TRBD2 (6 bases). With 1 base removed from V and 4 bases from J, the gap between germline ends came to 9 bases. In germline, CDR1 is SGHNT, CDR2 YENEEA. This CDR3 contains 14 residues.